The clone carrying this T cell receptor beta chain was found a few times. This specimen belongs to a study of blood T cell repertoires in COVID-19. Looking at the study overall: Sites across the United States, Italy and Spain contributed samples from acute and convalescent COVID-19.

Here immunoSEQ multiplex PCR was the method, and the copy in TCRdb shows in-frame clones only, minus some. The repertoire holds 200,000 or so clones, around four fifths seen once, with roughly 5% in the top ten. V lost 0 bases and J lost 5, with 4 bases in between. The CDR3 spans 12 residues. CDR1 and CDR2 from the germline V gene are ENHRY and SYGVKD. The TCR originated in a woman in her twenties or thirties with acute or convalescent COVID-19. The sequenced material came from peripheral blood. This chain uses TRBV10-3 with TRBJ1-2; the D is unclear. In DNA form, the CDR3 reads TGTGCCATCAGTGAGTCGGAGTATGGCTACACCTTC. It yields the protein CAISESEYGYTF.